Presented here are 21 T cell receptor beta chains from one specimen sequenced in a study of shared clonotypes between healthy human individuals. The table came from immunoSEQ multiplex PCR; TCRdb's copy has only in-frame clones and leaves some out. The table shows nearly 1 million clones, with 76% occurring only once. What was sequenced was memory CD4+ T cells sorted from blood. Indicated subset: CD45RA-negative fraction. These receptors were taken from a man aged 18 to 30 in good health.

The count of this clone is one. V is TRBV4-2 and J is TRBJ1-4; 10 bases line up with TRBD1. V dropped 1 base and J dropped 11; count of bases not matched to a gene: 7. CDR3 length: 15 amino acids. CDR1 is LGHNA and CDR2 is YNFKEQ in the germline V gene. The CDR3 nucleotides read TGTGCCAGCAGCCAAGTTTCCGGACAGGGGGACAAACTGTTTTTT. Protein product: CASSQVSGQGDKLFF.

The table lists this clone with a few counts. The rearrangement joins TRBV9 to TRBJ1-1; D is possibly TRBD1 (6 bases). CDR3 size: 14 residues. The germline V gene encodes CDR1 SGDLS and CDR2 YYNGEE. V lost 4 bases, J lost 4 bases, and 14 bases lay in between. In DNA form, the CDR3 reads TGTGCCAGCAGCAGGGGGGAGAGGGCCACTGAAGCTTTCTTT. The encoded protein is CASSRGERATEAFF. The full variable domain, its missing parts supplied by reference TRBV9 and TRBJ1-1, is DSGVTQTPKHLITATGQRVTLRCSPRSGDLSVYWYQQSLDQGLQFLIQYYNGEERAKGNILERFSAQQFPDLHSELNLSSLELGDSALYFCASSRGERATEAFFGQGTRLTVV.

This clone was counted ten times or more. The identical CDR3 is also encoded by other nucleotide sequences in the sample. The chain has TRBV5-6 and TRBJ1-2; TRBD1 matches 7 bases. In germline, CDR1 is SGHDT, CDR2 YYEEEE. Trimming at V came to 0 bases and at J to 4 bases, leaving 3 bases not matched to a gene. This CDR3 has 14 residues. The CDR3 sequence is CASSLGGTVYGYTF. DNA for the CDR3: TGTGCCAGCAGCTTGGGCGGGACAGTCTATGGCTACACCTTC. Full variable domain (rest looked up from reference TRBV5-6 and TRBJ1-2): DAGVTQSPTHLIKTRGQQVTLRCSPKSGHDTVSWYQQALGQGPQFIFQYYEEEERQRGNFPDRFSGHQFPNYSSELNVNALLLGDSALYLCASSLGGTVYGYTFGSGTRLTVV.

This clone was seen a few times. The chain joins TRBV6-6 to TRBJ1-4; D is unclear. Germline assignment: CDR1 MNHNY and CDR2 SVGAGI (reference sequence). Trimming left V 8 bases short and J 2 bases short, with 12 bases between. CDR3 length equals 14 residues. CDR3 DNA: TGTGCCAGCCGCCTGGATGGGACTAATGAAAAACTGTTTTTT. Translating it yields CASRLDGTNEKLFF.

This chain links TRBV28 with TRBJ1-3, with D tentatively TRBD1 (5 bases). The V and J ends lost 5 bases and 4 bases respectively, with 12 bases between them. CDR1 and CDR2 from the germline V gene are MDHEN and SYDVKM. The CDR3 consists of 14 residues. DNA for the CDR3: TGTGCCAGCAGTACCCAAAGGACAGGAAACACCATATATTTT. Translated, it gives CASSTQRTGNTIYF.

This clone was seen more than once but under ten times. The rearrangement joins TRBV9 to TRBJ2-6; D is possibly TRBD1 (5 bases). The germline gives CDR1 SGDLS, CDR2 YYNGEE. The CDR3 contains 16 residues. Trimming took off 4 bases at V and 0 bases at J, with 11 bases between the two ends. The CDR3 here is CASSTLDSSGANVLTF. The CDR3 nucleotides are TGTGCCAGCAGCACCCTCGACAGCTCTGGGGCCAACGTCCTGACTTTC.

V usage is TRBV7-9 and J usage is TRBJ2-5; perhaps D is TRBD1 or TRBD2 (5 bases each). Germline lookup yields CDR1 SEHNR and CDR2 FQNEAQ (reference sequence). There are 15 residues in the CDR3. V was cut by 1 base and J by 5 bases, with 14 bases left in between. The CDR3 DNA sequence: TGTGCCAGCAGCTTAGGACAGATGAGAGGGGAGACCCAGTACTTC. Protein product: CASSLGQMRGETQYF.

This chain uses TRBV6-5 with TRBJ1-6; 8 bases fit TRBD1. V shed 4 bases and J 7 bases; nucleotides not matched to a gene: 3. Germline V lookup: CDR1 MNHEY, CDR2 SVGAGI. The CDR3 runs 14 residues. The DNA for the CDR3 is TGTGCCAGCAGTTCTCAGGGGGCGAATTCACCCCTCCACTTT. Amino acid sequence: CASSSQGANSPLHF.

This rearrangement joins TRBV14 to TRBJ1-2; a possible D gene is TRBD1 (5 bases). Trimming left V 0 bases short and J 4 bases short, with 12 bases between. Germline-derived CDR1 and CDR2 are SGHDN and FVKESK. The CDR3 consists of 15 residues. The chain's CDR3 is CASSQDGRVGYGYTF. Written as DNA, the CDR3 is TGTGCCAGCAGCCAAGATGGCAGGGTGGGCTATGGCTACACCTTC.

V and J are TRBV6-1 and TRBJ2-7; a weak D match, TRBD1 (6 bases). Germline values: CDR1 MNHNS, CDR2 SASEGT. The CDR3 covers 16 residues. The V end was cut by 4 bases, the J end by 3 bases, with 19 bases between. CDR3 in DNA: TGTGCCAGCAGTGTCTTTCTTGGGACATCCAACTACGAGCAGTACTTC. As protein: CASSVFLGTSNYEQYF.

This chain links TRBV7-2 with TRBJ2-3, with TRBD1 as a possible D gene (6 bases). Germline loops: CDR1 SGHTA, CDR2 FQGNSA. CDR3 length equals 13 residues. V was cut by 3 bases and J by 9 bases, with 13 bases left in between. The CDR3 sequence: CASSLSRQGTQYF. In DNA, the CDR3 is TGTGCCAGCAGCTTGAGCCGTCAGGGGACGCAGTATTTT.

The chain uses TRBV5-4 and TRBJ2-5, with a weak D call TRBD1 (5 bases). V lost 4 bases to trimming and J lost 4 bases, with 5 bases between them. The CDR3 is 11 amino acids. The germline gives CDR1 SGHNT, CDR2 YYREEE (reference sequence). As DNA, the CDR3 is TGTGCCAGCAGCACAGGAGAGACCCAGTACTTC. Translation gives CASSTGETQYF. The full variable domain, rest sourced from reference TRBV5-4 and TRBJ2-5, is ETGVTQSPTHLIKTRGQQVTLRCSSQSGHNTVSWYQQALGQGPQFIFQYYREEENGRGNFPPRFSGLQFPNYSSELNVNALELDDSALYLCASSTGETQYFGPGTRLLVL.

The chain is built from TRBV19 and TRBJ2-2, with D possibly being TRBD1 or TRBD2 (5 bases each). Trimming removed 7 bases from V and 1 base from J, with 22 bases in between. Germline V lookup: CDR1 LNHDA, CDR2 SQIVND (reference sequence). This CDR3 has 18 amino acids. Here the CDR3 DNA reads TGTGCCAGTAACAGGTGGGGGTTGCAAGCAGGGAACACCGGGGAGCTGTTTTTT. The encoded protein is CASNRWGLQAGNTGELFF.

DNA of the CDR3: TGCGCCAGCAGCCAAACTTTTTCCCCGGGACATAGCAATCAGCCCCAGCATTTT. Its protein product is CASSQTFSPGHSNQPQHF. The chain is built from TRBV4-1 and TRBJ1-5; D is perhaps TRBD1 (6 bases). Trimming shortened V by 2 bases and J by 0 bases, and 17 bases separated the two germline ends. The germline V gene has CDR1 MGHRA and CDR2 YSYEKL. The CDR3 length is 18 residues.

This chain joins TRBV28 and TRBJ2-7; perhaps TRBD2 as D (5 bases). Germline CDR1 is MDHEN and CDR2 is SYDVKM. This CDR3 contains 14 residues. Trimming removed 2 bases from V and 3 bases from J, with 11 bases in between. CDR3 in DNA: TGTGCCAGCAGTTTAGAGGTCGGGAACTACGAGCAGTACTTC. It encodes CASSLEVGNYEQYF.

The count of this clone is one. This rearrangement joins TRBV30 to TRBJ2-2; 7 bases align to TRBD1. The CDR3 contains 15 residues. Germline loops: CDR1 GTSNPN, CDR2 SVGIG (reference sequence). V shed 0 bases and J 3 bases; nucleotides not matched to a gene: 4. The CDR3 is CAWSVDRAYTGELFF. The DNA for the CDR3 is TGTGCCTGGAGTGTAGACAGGGCTTACACCGGGGAGCTGTTTTTT.

The chain recombines TRBV18 with TRBJ1-4; 7 nucleotides match TRBD1. V dropped 1 base and J dropped 8; count of bases not matched to a gene: 4. Germline V CDR1 and CDR2: KGHSH, LQKENI. The CDR3 runs 14 residues. CDR3 sequence (DNA): TGTGCCAGCTCACCACAGGGGGCTGGAGAAAAACTGTTTTTT. Translated, it gives CASSPQGAGEKLFF. The complete variable domain, with remaining parts taken from reference TRBV18 and TRBJ1-4, reads NAGVMQNPRHLVRRRGQEARLRCSPMKGHSHVYWYRQLPEEGLKFMVYLQKENIIDESGMPKERFSAEFPKEGPSILRIQQVVRGDSAAYFCASSPQGAGEKLFFGSGTQLSVL.

The rearrangement links TRBV30 to TRBJ2-1, with 7 bases matching TRBD1. V lost 1 base to trimming and J lost 12 bases; unmatched junction nucleotides: 15. Germline CDR1 GTSNPN, CDR2 SVGIG (reference sequence). This CDR3 spans 15 amino acids. CDR3 loop: CAWSEATGRSWRQFF. The CDR3 nucleotides are TGTGCCTGGAGTGAGGCGACAGGGCGCTCTTGGCGGCAGTTCTTC.

The chain recombines TRBV19 with TRBJ1-2; the D gene is possibly TRBD1 (5 bases). The V and J ends lost 7 bases and 4 bases respectively, with 19 bases between them. The CDR3 extends over 15 amino acids. The germline V gene has CDR1 LNHDA and CDR2 SQIVND (reference sequence). The CDR3 sequence is CASTNPGTSLYGYTF. CDR3 in DNA: TGTGCCAGTACCAACCCCGGGACCTCACTCTATGGCTACACCTTC.

In its sample, this clone was seen once. Possible read error: a much larger clone is one base away. The same CDR3 also results from other DNA sequences found in this sample. The rearrangement links TRBV7-2 to TRBJ2-3; no firm D call. In germline, CDR1 is SGHTA, CDR2 FQGNSA. The CDR3 loop spans 12 amino acids. Trimming stripped 1 base from V and 4 bases from J, with 3 bases between. The CDR3 region has the DNA TGTGCCAGCAGCTTAGACTCAGATACGCAGTATTTT. Translating gives CASSLDSDTQYF.

The V and J genes are TRBV5-1 and TRBJ2-1; D gene ambiguous. The CDR3 extends over 12 amino acids. Trimming stripped 2 bases from V and 8 bases from J, with 8 bases between. Germline assignment: CDR1 SGHRS and CDR2 YFSETQ. The CDR3 DNA is TGCGCCAGCAGCTTTACATTCTATGAGCAGTTCTTC. Amino acid sequence: CASSFTFYEQFF. The full variable domain, rest sourced from reference TRBV5-1 and TRBJ2-1, is KAGVTQTPRYLIKTRGQQVTLSCSPISGHRSVSWYQQTPGQGLQFLFEYFSETQRNKGNFPGRFSGRQFSNSRSEMNVSTLELGDSALYLCASSFTFYEQFFGPGTRLTVL.